The TCR beta chain described here comes from a study of blood T cell repertoires in COVID-19. After removal of 5 bases from V and 5 bases from J, the junction contained 5 bases not matched to a gene. Germline V gene lookup returns CDR1 SGHVS and CDR2 FQNEAQ. This CDR3 has 13 amino acids. Here immunoSEQ multiplex PCR was the method, and the copy in TCRdb shows in-frame clones only, minus some. The profile covers fewer than 600,000 clones, with 88% appearing a single time and approximately 1.8% taken by the ten largest. The origin of this receptor is a woman in her thirties or forties who had recovered from COVID-19. The chain carries TRBV7-8 and TRBJ1-2, with 7 bases matching TRBD1. Sequenced: PBMCs or T cells enriched from blood (not recorded which). The CDR3 DNA reads TGTGCCAGCAGCCAGGGACAGCTTTATGGCTACACCTTC. Amino acid sequence: CASSQGQLYGYTF. Full variable domain (remainder filled in from reference TRBV7-8 and TRBJ1-2): GAGVSQSPRYKVAKRGQDVALRCDPISGHVSLFWYQQALGQGPEFLTYFQNEAQLDKSGLPSDRFFAERPEGSVSTLKIQRTQQEDSAVYLCASSQGQLYGYTFGSGTRLTVV.